Detailed here is one T cell receptor (beta chain). Its matching antigen is unknown. With 60 Vbeta and 13 Jbeta primers, the PCR was carried out. In the source study's methods: Approximately 87 million unique TCR beta chains, 9.5 million to 14 million shared, were counted in a later analysis. Sequencing used immunoSEQ multiplex PCR; TCRdb keeps in-frame clones, though not all of them. D and trimming come from the DNA, and the V and J calls and clone size come from that table. The sample shows over 150,000 clones, approximately 85% of them seen only once. This sample stems from a study of cytomegalovirus exposure and HLA in healthy donors. Study context: When 300 to 500 donors were genotyped, approximately 81% of them were found to fall in the Caucasian-associated ancestry cluster. The study's findings and limits: The study listed around 150 cytomegalovirus-associated TCR beta chains.

Germline trimming cut 2 bases from V and 9 bases from J; bases unmatched to any gene: 12. CDR3 length: 16 residues. Per the germline V gene, CDR1 is GTSNPN and CDR2 is SVGIG (reference sequence). The TCR originated in a young man in good health and CMV-seropositive. Sequenced input: PBMCs. The chain has TRBV30 and TRBJ2-7; 14 bases line up with TRBD2. CDR3 region: CAWSRPGTSGSPWQYF. The CDR3 DNA is TGTGCCTGGAGTCGTCCTGGGACTAGCGGGAGCCCGTGGCAGTACTTC.